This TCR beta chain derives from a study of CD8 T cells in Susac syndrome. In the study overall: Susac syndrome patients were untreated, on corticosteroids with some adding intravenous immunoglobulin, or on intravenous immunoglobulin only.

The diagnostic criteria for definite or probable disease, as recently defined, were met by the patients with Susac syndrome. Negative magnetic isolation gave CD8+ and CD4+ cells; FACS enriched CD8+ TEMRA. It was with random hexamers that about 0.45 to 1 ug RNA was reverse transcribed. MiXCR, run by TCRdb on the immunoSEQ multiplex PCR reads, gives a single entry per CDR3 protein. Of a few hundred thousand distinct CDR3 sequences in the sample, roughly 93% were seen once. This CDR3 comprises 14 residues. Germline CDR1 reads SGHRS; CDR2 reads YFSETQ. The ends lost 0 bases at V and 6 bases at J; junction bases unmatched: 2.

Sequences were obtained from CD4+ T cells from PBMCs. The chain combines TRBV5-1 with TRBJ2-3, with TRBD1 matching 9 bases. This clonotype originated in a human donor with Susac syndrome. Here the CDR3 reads CASSLGDRGDTQYF. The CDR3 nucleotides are TGCGCCAGCAGCTTGGGAGACAGGGGGGATACGCAGTATTTT. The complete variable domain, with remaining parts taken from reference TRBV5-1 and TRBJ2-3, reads KAGVTQTPRYLIKTRGQQVTLSCSPISGHRSVSWYQQTPGQGLQFLFEYFSETQRNKGNFPGRFSGRQFSNSRSEMNVSTLELGDSALYLCASSLGDRGDTQYFGPGTRLTVL.